Here is one TCR beta chain with its context. Its target is not known. The data were taken from a study of read filtering for tumor transcriptome and immune sequencing. Study as a whole: Patients were 17 male and some 13 female, mean age approximately 70 years, range 47 to 80. 8 patients were R-ISS I, more than 15 were R-ISS II, roughly 7 were R-ISS III. After DNase treatment, RNA was made into whole-transcriptome libraries.

Study-level points and caveats: Correlation between methods rose after single-read clonotypes were removed.

Germline V CDR1 and CDR2: MNHEY, SMNVEV (reference sequence). V was trimmed by 2 bases and J by 5 bases, leaving 15 bases between them. The CDR3 is 15 residues long. From roughly 0.4 ug of RNA, a library with molecular barcoded alpha/delta and beta/gamma adaptors was made. TCRdb fed the reads into MiXCR, producing one record per CDR3 protein. The data hold fewer than 150,000 distinct CDR3 sequences, with approximately 13% observed a single time. This sequence originates from a donor at least 40 years old with multiple myeloma. This rearrangement joins TRBV27 to TRBJ2-5; maybe TRBD2 (7 bases). Input material: a population of CD138-negative cells sorted from bone marrow. CDR3 in amino acids: CASSLERGGRETQYF. In DNA, the CDR3 is TGTGCCAGCAGTTTAGAGAGGGGGGGTAGGGAGACCCAGTACTTC.